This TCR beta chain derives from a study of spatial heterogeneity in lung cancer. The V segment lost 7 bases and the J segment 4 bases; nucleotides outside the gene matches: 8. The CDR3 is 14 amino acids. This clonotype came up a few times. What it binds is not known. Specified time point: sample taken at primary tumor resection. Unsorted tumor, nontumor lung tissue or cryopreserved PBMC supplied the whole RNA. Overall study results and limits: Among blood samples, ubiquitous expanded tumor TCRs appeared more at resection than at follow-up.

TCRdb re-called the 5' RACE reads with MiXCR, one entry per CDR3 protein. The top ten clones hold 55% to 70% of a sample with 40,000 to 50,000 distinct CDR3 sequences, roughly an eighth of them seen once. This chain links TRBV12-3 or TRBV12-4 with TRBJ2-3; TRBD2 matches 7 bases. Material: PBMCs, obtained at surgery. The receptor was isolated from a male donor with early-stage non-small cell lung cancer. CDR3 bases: TGTGCCAGCAAAACTCCTCGGGAGGCAGATACGCAGTATTTT. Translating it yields CASKTPREADTQYF.